The 26 T cell receptor beta chains listed next were all sequenced from one sample in a study of yellow fever vaccine responses in identical twins. One entry per CDR3 protein results from TCRdb running MiXCR on the RT-PCR reads. The sample includes 400 to 550 distinct CDR3 sequences, 80% to 90% of them seen just once. The starting material was T cells from blood (PBMCs), unsorted or a sorted subset (not recorded which), obtained before or after yellow fever vaccination (not recorded which). The receptors originated from a woman aged 18 to 35 who received the yellow fever vaccine.

Concerning this clonotype: The junction shows a germline mismatch at one end, possibly a read error. The chain is built from TRBV2 and TRBJ2-7; possibly TRBD2 for D (6 bases). The CDR3 is made up of 13 amino acids. From germline, CDR1 is SNHLY and CDR2 FYNNEI. The CDR3 DNA reads as TGCCCCATTGTGATGAGCGGGTCCTACGAGCAGTACTTC. It encodes CPIVMSGSYEQYF.

The rearrangement links TRBV11-2 to TRBJ2-2; D remains ambiguous. Germline CDR1 reads SGHAT; CDR2 reads FQNNGV. Trimming took 5 bases from V and 1 from J, leaving 14 bases between them. CDR3 length: 16 amino acids. CDR3 amino acids: CASSRRHLGNTGELFF. The CDR3 DNA follows: TGTGCCAGCAGCCGCCGCCACCTAGGGAACACCGGGGAGCTGTTTTTT.

V is TRBV7-6 and J is TRBJ1-5; no firm D call. CDR3 length: 17 residues. Germline V gene sequence: CDR1 SGHVS, CDR2 FNYEAQ. V lost 0 bases to trimming and J lost 0 bases, with 12 bases between them. CDR3 region: CASSLAAAENSNQPQHF. As DNA, the CDR3 is TGTGCCAGCAGCTTAGCGGCGGCAGAAAATAGCAATCAGCCCCAGCATTTT.

The genes are TRBV27 and TRBJ2-7, with D unclear. Trimming removed 3 bases from V and 3 bases from J, with 12 bases in between. Germline lookup yields CDR1 MNHEY and CDR2 SMNVEV (reference sequence). This CDR3 has 14 residues. CDR3 nucleotide sequence: TGTGCCAGCAGTTTTTTAGGGTCTGGCTACGAGCAGTACTTC. It codes for CASSFLGSGYEQYF.

Only one count was recorded for this clonotype. The CDR3 coding sequence is TGTGCCAGCTCAATTTCGAGCTTTCCCTACGAGCAGTACTTC. Translated: CASSISSFPYEQYF. The chain is built from TRBV18 and TRBJ2-7; D is undetermined. V was shortened by 5 bases and J by 2 bases, with 13 bases between the two germline ends. CDR1 is KGHSH, CDR2 LQKENI, per germline. The length of the CDR3 is 14 residues.

The V call is TRBV11-1, the J call TRBJ2-1, with TRBD1 matching 12 bases. The ends lost 1 base at V and 2 bases at J; junction bases unmatched: 0. The germline CDR1 and CDR2 sequences are SGHAT and FQDESV (reference sequence). CDR3 length equals 16 residues. This CDR3 reads CASSLGDRGPYNEQFF. The CDR3 nucleotides read TGTGCCAGCAGCTTAGGGGACAGGGGGCCCTACAATGAGCAGTTCTTC. The full variable domain, with the rest looked up from reference TRBV11-1 and TRBJ2-1, is EAEVAQSPRYKITEKSQAVAFWCDPISGHATLYWYRQILGQGPELLVQFQDESVVDDSQLPKDRFSAERLKGVDSTLKIQPAELGDSAMYLCASSLGDRGPYNEQFFGPGTRLTVL.

This clonotype was seen just once. V is TRBV24-1 and J is TRBJ2-1; D is tentatively TRBD1 or TRBD2 (5 bases each). The CDR3 spans 14 residues. V was clipped by 3 bases and J by 13 bases, with 18 bases between them. Germline V lookup: CDR1 KGHDR, CDR2 SFDVKD. The CDR3, as DNA: TGTGCCACCAGTGATGCCCCGGGACCGTCCCTTCAGTTCTTC. Its protein is CATSDAPGPSLQFF.

The chain is built from TRBV15 and TRBJ2-3; D gene uncertain. The CDR3 has 15 residues. V was clipped by 0 bases and J by 2 bases, with 9 bases between them. From germline, CDR1 is LNHNV and CDR2 YYDKDF (reference sequence). CDR3 nucleotide sequence: TGTGCCACCAGCAGAGATCCTGGCTACACAGATACGCAGTATTTT. Amino acid sequence: CATSRDPGYTDTQYF.

The gene calls are TRBV10-3 and TRBJ1-2; D possibly corresponds to TRBD1 (5 bases). Looked up from germline, CDR1 is ENHRY and CDR2 is SYGVKD. V dropped 4 bases and J dropped 4 bases, with 10 bases sitting between them. There are 13 residues in the CDR3. CDR3 region: CAISVGAAYGYTF. As DNA, the CDR3 is TGTGCCATCAGTGTCGGGGCTGCCTATGGCTACACCTTC.

The genes are TRBV23-1 and TRBJ2-3, with 7 nucleotides matching TRBD1. TRBV23-1 is designated an ORF whose function remains uncertain. The V segment lost 3 bases and the J segment 0 bases; nucleotides outside the gene matches: 3. This CDR3 is built from 15 residues. DNA of the CDR3: TGCGCCAGCAGTCACCGACAGGGTAGCACAGATACGCAGTATTTT. It translates to CASSHRQGSTDTQYF.

The chain couples TRBV6-1 to TRBJ1-2; possibly TRBD1 for D (6 bases). V was pared by 3 bases and J by 8 bases, with 16 bases between. The CDR3 extends over 14 amino acids. In germline, CDR1 is MNHNS, CDR2 SASEGT. The CDR3 DNA sequence: TGTGCCAGCAGTGATACAGGGAGGACTTTGGGCTACACCTTC. It encodes CASSDTGRTLGYTF.

The rearrangement joins TRBV11-1 to TRBJ2-7, with D possibly TRBD2 on 6 matching bases. The CDR3 has 17 residues. Germline CDR1 is SGHAT and CDR2 is FQDESV (reference sequence). The V end lost 4 bases, the J end lost 0 bases, and 19 bases lay between the germline ends. CDR3 coding DNA: TGTGCCAGCAGCTCATTCTTCGGGACTGGGAGCTCCTACGAGCAGTACGTC. Its protein is CASSSFFGTGSSYEQYV.

This chain uses TRBV7-9 with TRBJ1-3; D ambiguous. CDR3 length equals 12 residues. V was pared by 7 bases and J by 2 bases, with 6 bases between. Germline CDR1 SEHNR, CDR2 FQNEAQ (reference sequence). CDR3 nucleotide sequence: TGTGCCAGCATCAGAGCTGGAAACACCATATATTTT. Amino acid sequence: CASIRAGNTIYF.

This clonotype appeared once. This sequence joins TRBV18 and TRBJ2-1; D is perhaps TRBD2 (5 bases). The V end lost 3 bases, the J end lost 5 bases, and 14 bases lay between the germline ends. CDR1 is KGHSH and CDR2 is LQKENI in the germline V gene. The CDR3 is 15 residues long. CDR3 in amino acids: CASSPLLAPDNEQFF. The CDR3 bases are TGTGCCAGCTCACCGCTTCTAGCTCCGGACAATGAGCAGTTCTTC.

J is TRBJ2-1 and V is TRBV10-3, with a possible D match to TRBD2 (5 bases). V lost 10 bases and J lost 4, with 17 bases in between. CDR3 size: 14 residues. CDR1 is ENHRY and CDR2 is SYGVKD in the germline V gene. This CDR3 is CATERATEYNEQFF. CDR3 nucleotides: TGTGCCACCGAGAGGGCCACTGAATACAATGAGCAGTTCTTC.

The chain has TRBV10-3 and TRBJ2-2, with D perhaps TRBD1 (6 bases). Looked up from germline, CDR1 is ENHRY and CDR2 is SYGVKD. V was pared by 10 bases and J by 3 bases, with 9 bases between. There are 12 residues in the CDR3. The CDR3: CASTGYTGELFF. The DNA of the CDR3 is TGTGCCAGCACAGGGTACACCGGGGAGCTGTTTTTT.

This clonotype showed up just a few times. This CDR3 is CASSESMGRAEAFF. The DNA for the CDR3 is TGCGCCAGCAGTGAGTCTATGGGGCGGGCTGAAGCTTTCTTT. This chain uses TRBV10-1 with TRBJ1-1; D possibly corresponds to TRBD1 (5 bases). Trimming took 0 bases from V and 6 from J, leaving 11 bases between them. CDR3 length: 14 residues. CDR1 is WNHNN, CDR2 SYGVQD, per germline (reference sequence).

The CDR3 loop reads CAGTTGGSEQYF. DNA of the CDR3: TGCGCCGGAACGACAGGGGGTAGCGAGCAGTACTTC. The rearrangement uses TRBV10-1 and TRBJ2-7; 9 nucleotides line up with TRBD1. Germline V gene lookup returns CDR1 WNHNN and CDR2 SYGVQD (reference sequence). V shed 11 bases and J 6 bases; nucleotides not matched to a gene: 8. The CDR3 loop spans 12 amino acids.

This clonotype was found once. Since the CDR3 does not end with the conserved phenylalanine or tryptophan, this likely comes from a read error. The rearrangement joins TRBV11-1 to TRBJ2-5; D remains unclear. Trimming cost V 4 bases and J 4 bases, with 16 bases left between them. This CDR3 is 15 amino acids long. Per the germline V gene, CDR1 is SGHAT and CDR2 is FQDESV (reference sequence). CDR3 residues: CASSSPIAGRETQYY. CDR3 nucleotide sequence: TGTGCCAGCAGCTCGCCAATAGCAGGACGAGAGACCCAGTACTAC.

The rearrangement joins TRBV10-3 to TRBJ1-2; possible D gene TRBD1, 6 bases. The CDR3 loop spans 14 amino acids. Between the trimmed V and J ends, which lost 6 bases and 3 bases, there was a span of 14 bases. Germline CDR1 reads ENHRY; CDR2 reads SYGVKD. CDR3 amino acids: CAISPDRSYYGYTF. The CDR3 bases are TGTGCCATCAGCCCAGACAGGTCCTACTATGGCTACACCTTC.

The CDR3 reads CASSRQGGNYGYTF. The CDR3 bases are TGTGCCAGCAGTCGACAGGGGGGGAACTATGGCTACACCTTC. V gene TRBV12-3 or TRBV12-4 combines with J gene TRBJ1-2; 9 bases fit TRBD1. The V segment lost 5 bases and the J segment 2 bases; nucleotides outside the gene matches: 3. The CDR3 extends over 14 amino acids.

This clonotype occurred a few times. The chain joins TRBV10-3 to TRBJ1-1; maybe TRBD1 (5 bases). V was shortened by 4 bases and J by 4 bases, with 7 bases between the two germline ends. From germline, CDR1 is ENHRY and CDR2 SYGVKD. CDR3 length: 12 amino acids. CDR3 nucleotides: TGTGCCATCAGTGCGGGGGTCACTGAAGCTTTCTTT. It translates to CAISAGVTEAFF.

V gene TRBV2 combines with J gene TRBJ2-1; D is undetermined. The CDR3 has 12 residues. Germline CDR1 and CDR2: SNHLY and FYNNEI. The ends were cut back, 3 bases at V and 6 bases at J, with 6 bases in the middle. Here the CDR3 reads CASSEWGNEQFF. The CDR3 region has the DNA TGTGCCAGCAGTGAGTGGGGCAATGAGCAGTTCTTC.

The chain joins TRBV15 to TRBJ2-7, with D possibly matching TRBD2 (6 bases). There are 15 residues in the CDR3. The ends were cut back, 0 bases at V and 3 bases at J, with 12 bases in the middle. Looked up from germline, CDR1 is LNHNV and CDR2 is YYDKDF (reference sequence). The chain's CDR3 is CATSREKEGLYEQYF. In DNA form, the CDR3 reads TGTGCCACCAGCAGAGAAAAGGAGGGGCTCTACGAGCAGTACTTC.

This rearrangement joins TRBV11-3 to TRBJ2-1; D not resolved. Germline V lookup: CDR1 SGHNT, CDR2 YENEEA. This CDR3 is built from 15 residues. With 4 bases removed from V and 0 bases from J, the gap between germline ends came to 10 bases. The CDR3 nucleotides are TGTGCCAGCAGCTACTCAGGTAGCTCCTACAATGAGCAGTTCTTC. Protein product: CASSYSGSSYNEQFF. The whole variable domain, filled in from reference TRBV11-3 and TRBJ2-1, reads EAGVVQSPRYKIIEKKQPVAFWCNPISGHNTLYWYLQNLGQGPELLIRYENEEAVDDSQLPKDRFSAERLKGVDSTLKIQPAELGDSAVYLCASSYSGSSYNEQFFGPGTRLTVL.

V and J are TRBV10-1 and TRBJ2-1; the D gene is possibly TRBD2 (6 bases). V was pared by 8 bases and J by 7 bases, with 21 bases between. The germline V gene has CDR1 WNHNN and CDR2 SYGVQD (reference sequence). CDR3 length equals 15 residues. The CDR3 loop is CASSGDSLGSNEQFF. Written as DNA, the CDR3 is TGCGCCAGCTCGGGGGACTCATTGGGATCTAATGAGCAGTTCTTC.